This T cell receptor beta chain was found in a study of blood T cell repertoires in COVID-19. In the original analysis: Reference gene primer amplification gave estimated nucleated cell counts. The protocol was immunoSEQ multiplex PCR, while the TCRdb copy is restricted to in-frame clones and leaves out a portion. The V and J calls and clone size are taken from that table; D and trimming were inferred from the DNA. The table records approximately 100,000 clones, roughly 82% of them present only once. From germline, CDR1 is MNHNS and CDR2 SASEGT. The CDR3 runs 15 residues. V lost 3 bases, J lost 7 bases, and 8 bases stayed unmatched.

The V and J genes are TRBV6-1 and TRBJ2-1; 8 nucleotides match TRBD2. Sequencing was carried out using peripheral blood. The receptor was isolated from a woman older than 75 with active or convalescent COVID-19. The DNA of the CDR3 is TGTGCCAGCAGTGAGAGCGGGAGCTGGGAAAATGAGCAGTTCTTC. Its translation: CASSESGSWENEQFF.